The clone carrying this T cell receptor beta chain has just a few counts. The data belong to a study of patients and donors after allogeneic stem cell transplantation. Germline V lookup: CDR1 ENHRY, CDR2 SYGVKD. The CDR3 extends over 14 amino acids. Between the trimmed V and J ends, which lost 8 bases and 1 base, there was a span of 11 bases. TCRdb redid the calling of the RT-PCR reads with MiXCR, one entry per CDR3 protein. The data contain about 960,000 distinct CDR3 sequences, 15% to 20% of them singletons. The sample taken for sequencing was blood, either unsorted or a sorted T cell fraction (not recorded which). The chain has TRBV10-3 and TRBJ2-2, with TRBD1 as a possible D gene (5 bases). The sequence was collected from a human donor who was either an allogeneic HSCT recipient or a stem cell or donor lymphocyte infusion donor (not recorded which). It is not recorded whose cells these are; they may come from a transplant donor. In DNA, the CDR3 is TGTGCCATCCCCGGACAAATGAACACCGGGGAGCTGTTTTTT. Its translation is CAIPGQMNTGELFF.